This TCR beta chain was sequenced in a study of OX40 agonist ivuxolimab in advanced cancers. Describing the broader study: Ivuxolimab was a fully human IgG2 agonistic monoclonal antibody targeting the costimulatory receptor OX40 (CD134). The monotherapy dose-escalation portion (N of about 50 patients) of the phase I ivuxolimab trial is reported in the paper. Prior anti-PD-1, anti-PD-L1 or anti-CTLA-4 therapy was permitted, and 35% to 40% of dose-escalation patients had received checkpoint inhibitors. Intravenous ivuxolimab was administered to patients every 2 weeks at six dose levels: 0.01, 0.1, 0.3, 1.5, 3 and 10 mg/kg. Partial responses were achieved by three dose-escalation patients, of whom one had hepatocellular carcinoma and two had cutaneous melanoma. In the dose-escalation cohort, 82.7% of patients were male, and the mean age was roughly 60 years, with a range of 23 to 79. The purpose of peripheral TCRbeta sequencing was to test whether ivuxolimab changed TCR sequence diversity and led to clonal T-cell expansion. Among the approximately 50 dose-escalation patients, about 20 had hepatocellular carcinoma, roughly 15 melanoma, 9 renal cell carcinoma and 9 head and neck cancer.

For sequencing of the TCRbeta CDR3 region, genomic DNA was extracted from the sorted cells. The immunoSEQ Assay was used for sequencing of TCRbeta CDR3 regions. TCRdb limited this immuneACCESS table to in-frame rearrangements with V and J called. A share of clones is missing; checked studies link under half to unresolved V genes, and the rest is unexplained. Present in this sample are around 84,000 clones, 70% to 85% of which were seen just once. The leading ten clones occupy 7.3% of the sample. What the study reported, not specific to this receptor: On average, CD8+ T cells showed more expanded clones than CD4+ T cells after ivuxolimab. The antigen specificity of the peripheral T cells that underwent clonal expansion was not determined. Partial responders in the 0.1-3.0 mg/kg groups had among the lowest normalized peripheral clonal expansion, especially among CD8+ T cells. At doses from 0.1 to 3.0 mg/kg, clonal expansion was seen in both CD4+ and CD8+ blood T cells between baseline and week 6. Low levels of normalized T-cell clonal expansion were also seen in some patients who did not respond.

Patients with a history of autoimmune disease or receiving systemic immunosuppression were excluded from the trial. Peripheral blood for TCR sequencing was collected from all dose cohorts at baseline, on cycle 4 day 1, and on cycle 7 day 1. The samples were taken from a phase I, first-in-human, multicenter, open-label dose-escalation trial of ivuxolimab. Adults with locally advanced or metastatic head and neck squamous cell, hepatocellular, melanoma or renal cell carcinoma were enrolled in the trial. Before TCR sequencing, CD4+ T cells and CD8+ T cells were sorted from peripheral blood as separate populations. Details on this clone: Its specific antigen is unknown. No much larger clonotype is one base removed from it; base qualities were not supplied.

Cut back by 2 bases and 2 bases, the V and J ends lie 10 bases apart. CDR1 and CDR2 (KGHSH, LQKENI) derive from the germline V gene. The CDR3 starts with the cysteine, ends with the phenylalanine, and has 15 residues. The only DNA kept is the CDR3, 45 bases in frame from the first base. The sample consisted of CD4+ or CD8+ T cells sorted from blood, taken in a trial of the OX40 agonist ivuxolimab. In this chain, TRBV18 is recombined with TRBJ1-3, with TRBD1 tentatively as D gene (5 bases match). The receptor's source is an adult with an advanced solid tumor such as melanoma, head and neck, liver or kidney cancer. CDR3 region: CASSPDPGPGNTIYF. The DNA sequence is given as TGTGCCAGCTCACCAGACCCGGGGCCTGGAAACACCATATATTTT. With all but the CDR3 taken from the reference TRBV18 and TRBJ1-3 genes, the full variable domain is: NAGVMQNPRHLVRRRGQEARLRCSPMKGHSHVYWYRQLPEEGLKFMVYLQKENIIDESGMPKERFSAEFPKEGPSILRIQQVVRGDSAAYFCASSPDPGPGNTIYFGEGSWLTVV.